This entry is about one T cell receptor beta chain. The antigen is unknown. Reverse transcription of extracted RNA yielded cDNA, which provided the sequencing template. Repertoires were generated with immunoSEQ multiplex PCR, while TCRdb's copy carries only in-frame clones and drops some. The sample yields hundreds of thousands of clones, just over 65% seen once. The sample is drawn from a study of CD8+ T cells in alopecia areata. Study-level findings and limits: Many expanded lesional clones stayed in scalp and blood while on tofacitinib. Tofacitinib delivered significant drops in scalp clonality and in expanded CD8+ clones among the top 100. Affected lesional scalp, above all in alopecia totalis/universalis, was more clonal than normal scalp.

Specified treatment: oral pan-JAK inhibitor, 5-10 mg twice daily. The CDR3 spans 16 residues. The trim removed 6 bases at V and 4 bases at J, leaving 12 bases unmatched. Germline loops: CDR1 SGHVS, CDR2 FNYEAQ. The sample was CD4+ T cells sorted from blood, taken around week 46, from a patient treated with tofacitinib. This clonotype originated in a human donor with alopecia areata. The V gene is TRBV7-6, the J gene TRBJ1-3; 7 bases map to TRBD1. The CDR3 is CASSFQDRLIGNTIYF. Here the CDR3 DNA reads TGTGCCAGCAGTTTCCAGGACAGGCTGATAGGAAACACCATATATTTT.